This record looks at one TCR beta chain sequence and its context. What it recognizes is unknown. Template material for amplifying TCR beta CDR3 regions consisted of RNA transcripts. Initially, a first-round RT-PCR of the TCR CDR3 employed the HTBI primer set. Using its own MiXCR run on the multiplex PCR reads, TCRdb lists one record per CDR3 protein. The data contain about 640,000 distinct CDR3 sequences, about 20% of them singletons. Unmatched junction bases numbered 10, after V lost 0 bases and J lost 6 bases. The germline gives CDR1 SGDLS, CDR2 YYNGEE. This CDR3 has 17 residues. This entry comes from a study of T cells in Graves' hyperthyroidism and ophthalmopathy. For the study at large: The initial diagnosis was the point when peripheral blood was collected, ahead of any treatment.

Overall study findings and caveats: Separation of ophthalmopathy from stable hyperthyroidism was achieved by a 13 V-J model.

J is TRBJ2-5 and V is TRBV9; 11 nucleotides line up with TRBD2. The sequence came from a man aged 25 to 40 with Graves' ophthalmopathy. The sequenced sample consisted of blood. This CDR3 is CASSVGELAGEFKTQYF. The CDR3 DNA is TGTGCCAGCAGCGTAGGAGAACTAGCGGGAGAGTTTAAGACCCAGTACTTC.